This T cell receptor beta chain was sequenced for a study of blood T cell repertoires in COVID-19. Across the study: The samples span acute and convalescent COVID-19 from the United States, Italy and Spain. T cells, B-cell-depleted T cells, or PBMCs supplied cDNA or gDNA.

Germline V gene data show CDR1 as SGHVS and CDR2 as FQNEAQ. The CDR3 spans 13 residues. The V and J ends lost 7 bases and 6 bases respectively, with 14 bases between them. In the original analysis: Amplification from reference gene primers served as the basis for estimated nucleated cell counts. Clones were sequenced by immunoSEQ multiplex PCR, and TCRdb holds only the in-frame ones, with some missing. The DNA gave D and trimming, while V, J and clone size come from that table. The table lists about 150,000 clones, more than 75% of them singletons, with over 2% in the top ten. The chain has TRBV7-8 and TRBJ2-3; tentatively, D is TRBD2 (6 bases). The clonotype comes from a man aged 50-60 years with active COVID-19. Sequencing was performed on peripheral blood. CDR3 region: CASTITRGDTQYF. The CDR3 DNA reads as TGTGCCAGCACCATTACTCGGGGGGATACGCAGTATTTT.